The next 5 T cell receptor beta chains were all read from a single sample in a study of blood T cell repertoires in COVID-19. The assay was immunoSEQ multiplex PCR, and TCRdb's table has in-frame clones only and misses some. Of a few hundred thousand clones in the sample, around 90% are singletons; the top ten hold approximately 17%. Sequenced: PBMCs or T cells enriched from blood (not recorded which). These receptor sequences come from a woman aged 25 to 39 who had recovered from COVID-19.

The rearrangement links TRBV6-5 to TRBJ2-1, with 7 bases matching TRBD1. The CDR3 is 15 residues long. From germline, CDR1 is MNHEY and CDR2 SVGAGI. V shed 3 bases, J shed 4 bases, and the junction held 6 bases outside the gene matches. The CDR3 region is CASSYLGGLYNEQFF. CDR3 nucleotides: TGTGCCAGCAGTTATTTAGGGGGCTTGTACAATGAGCAGTTCTTC.

The CDR3 DNA reads TGTGCCAGCAGCTCTCCGGGAGAAAGTGGAGAGACCCAGTACTTC. Its translation: CASSSPGESGETQYF. The rearrangement links TRBV2 to TRBJ2-5, with a weak D call TRBD2 (6 bases). CDR3 length: 15 amino acids. Per the germline V gene, CDR1 is SNHLY and CDR2 is FYNNEI. V lost 6 bases and J 4 bases, leaving 18 bases between the germline ends.

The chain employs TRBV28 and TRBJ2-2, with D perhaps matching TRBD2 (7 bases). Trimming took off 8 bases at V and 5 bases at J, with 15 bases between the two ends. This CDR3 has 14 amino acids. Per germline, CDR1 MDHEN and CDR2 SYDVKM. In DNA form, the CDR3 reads TGTGCCAGCGGAGGGGGGGCGCGGACCGGGGAGCTGTTTTTT. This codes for CASGGGARTGELFF.

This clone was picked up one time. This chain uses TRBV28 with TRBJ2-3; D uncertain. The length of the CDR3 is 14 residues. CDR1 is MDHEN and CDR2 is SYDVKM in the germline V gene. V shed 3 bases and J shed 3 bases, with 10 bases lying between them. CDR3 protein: CASSFRVLTDTQYF. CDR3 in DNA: TGTGCCAGCAGTTTTCGGGTATTGACAGATACGCAGTATTTT.

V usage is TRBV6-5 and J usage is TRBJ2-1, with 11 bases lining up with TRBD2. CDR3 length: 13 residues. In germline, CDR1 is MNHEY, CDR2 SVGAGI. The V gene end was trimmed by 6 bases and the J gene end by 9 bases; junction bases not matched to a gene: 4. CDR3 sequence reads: CASRTSGGGEQFF. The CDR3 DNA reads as TGTGCCAGCAGAACTAGCGGGGGAGGTGAGCAGTTCTTC.